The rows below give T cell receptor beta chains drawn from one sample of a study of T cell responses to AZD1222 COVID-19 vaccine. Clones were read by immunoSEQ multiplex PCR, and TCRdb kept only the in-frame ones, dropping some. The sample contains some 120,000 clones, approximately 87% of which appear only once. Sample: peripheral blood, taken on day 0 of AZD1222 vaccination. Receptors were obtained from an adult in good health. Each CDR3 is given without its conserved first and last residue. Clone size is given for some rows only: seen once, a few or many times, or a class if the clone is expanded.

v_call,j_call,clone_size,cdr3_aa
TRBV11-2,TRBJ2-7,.,ASRIGGRAWEQY
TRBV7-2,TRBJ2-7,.,ASSRSSYEQY
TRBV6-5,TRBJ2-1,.,ASTSGYSDNEQF
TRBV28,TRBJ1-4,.,ASSGGNNEKLF
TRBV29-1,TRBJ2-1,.,SVQGLSYNEQF
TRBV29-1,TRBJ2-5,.,SVGQGGKETQY
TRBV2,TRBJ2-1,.,ASSGRDSYNEQF
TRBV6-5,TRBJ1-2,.,ASTLGGALSYGYT
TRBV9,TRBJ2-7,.,ASNREGLGEQY
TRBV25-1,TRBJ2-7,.,ASSDRGLTDEQY
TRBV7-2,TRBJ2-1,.,ASSLGGTRNEQF
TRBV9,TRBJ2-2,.,ASSETSGRAGTGELF
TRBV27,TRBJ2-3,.,ASSFGTSGNTQY
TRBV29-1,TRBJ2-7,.,SVVRTGDTYEQY
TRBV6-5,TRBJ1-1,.,ASSPRGPGEAF
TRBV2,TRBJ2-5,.,ASSPREGETQY
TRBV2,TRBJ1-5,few,ASSAGWSNQPQH
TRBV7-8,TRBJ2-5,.,ASAIRGFEETQY
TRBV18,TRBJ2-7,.,ASSPSEAEQY
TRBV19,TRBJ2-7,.,ASSIGGSAYEQY
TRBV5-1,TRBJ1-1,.,ASSFDRGHTEAF
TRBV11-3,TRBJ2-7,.,ASSLGGLYEQY
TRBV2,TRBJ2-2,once,ASSELRAGAAGELF
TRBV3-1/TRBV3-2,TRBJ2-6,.,ASSPLGQSSGANVLT
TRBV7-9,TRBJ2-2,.,ASSLRGGTETTGELF
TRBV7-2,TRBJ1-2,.,ASSWRTEHYGYT
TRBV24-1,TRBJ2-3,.,ATSLSAGGRDTQY